The entry that follows covers one T cell receptor beta chain sequence. Antigen: not known. These data come from a study of T cell responses to AZD1222 COVID-19 vaccine. Germline V lookup: CDR1 LNHDA, CDR2 SQIVND (reference sequence). Trimming took 7 bases from V and 7 from J; bases not matched to a gene: 12. The CDR3 consists of 15 residues. Study-wide points: A reported finding is that nearly half of spike-specific TCRs target unmutated variant regions. Two AZD1222 doses significantly raised spike-specific TCR breadth and depth over controls. Baseline seropositivity occurred in only a handful of AZD1222 recipients.

Method: immunoSEQ multiplex PCR; TCRdb's copy keeps in-frame clones and lacks some. Here the sample spans over 110,000 clones, roughly 92% being singletons. The origin of this receptor is an adult who received the AZD1222 COVID-19 vaccine. The rearrangement links TRBV19 to TRBJ2-1, with 8 bases aligning to TRBD2. This sample comprised peripheral blood, obtained 28 days after the second AZD1222 dose. CDR3 region: CASKPTAGGPNEQFF. CDR3 DNA sequence: TGTGCCAGTAAACCCACGGCGGGAGGACCGAATGAGCAGTTCTTC.